This TCR beta chain was captured in a study of blood T cell repertoires in COVID-19. Study in general: The origin of the acute and convalescent COVID-19 samples was the United States, Italy and Spain. T cells, B-cell-depleted T cells, or PBMCs provided the cDNA or gDNA that served as material.

Original handling: Reference gene primer amplification yielded estimated nucleated cell counts. The data were produced by immunoSEQ multiplex PCR, yet TCRdb's version contains in-frame clones alone and is incomplete. The DNA was the basis for D and trimming; V, J and clone size are from that table. The sample includes some 700,000 clones, 90% of them seen just once. The CDR3 extends over 13 amino acids. The V gene lost 1 base and the J gene lost 2 bases, with 6 bases spanning the gap. Germline CDR1 and CDR2: SGHTA and FQGNSA. The J gene is TRBJ2-7, the V gene TRBV7-2, with D unclear. Material for sequencing was peripheral blood. The origin of this receptor is a young woman with acute or convalescent COVID-19. The chain's CDR3 is CASSLGSAYEQYF. The CDR3 nucleotides read TGTGCCAGCAGCTTAGGCTCAGCCTACGAGCAGTACTTC.